Below are 13 T cell receptor beta chains sequenced from a single sample in a study of blood T cell repertoires in COVID-19 (dated by TCRdb to 2019 to 2021). The library came from the immunoSEQ multiplex PCR assay. This immuneACCESS table, as held by TCRdb, lists in-frame sequences with V and J called but not all clones. Of the missing ones, under half trace to an unresolved V gene in checked studies; the others have no known cause. The sample table contains roughly 87,000 clones; only one count was recorded for about two thirds of them. Jointly, the top ten make up roughly 14% of the sample. The source material was peripheral blood. All receptors derive from a woman over 75 with acute or convalescent COVID-19.

In this sample, this clone turned up once. CDR3: CASSPKHNRESPLHF. The CDR3 coding sequence is TGTGCCAGCAGCCCCAAACATAACAGGGAATCACCCCTCCACTTT. This chain connects TRBV5-4 to TRBJ1-6, with D maybe TRBD1 (6 bases). V shed 4 bases and J shed 10 bases, with 18 bases lying between them. CDR1 and CDR2 (germline): SGHNT, YYREEE (reference sequence). The CDR3 is 15 residues long.

The chain recombines TRBV28 with TRBJ1-2; a possible D gene is TRBD1 (5 bases). The CDR3 extends over 13 amino acids. Trimming removed 6 bases from V and 4 bases from J, with 12 bases in between. Per the germline V gene, CDR1 is MDHEN and CDR2 is SYDVKM. The DNA of the CDR3 is TGTGCCAGCAGACCTCCAGGGTCCTATGGCTACACCTTC. Protein sequence: CASRPPGSYGYTF.

The chain combines TRBV19 with TRBJ1-2; 7 nucleotides match TRBD1. The V segment lost 3 bases and the J segment 7 bases; nucleotides outside the gene matches: 8. This CDR3 spans 14 amino acids. The germline V gene has CDR1 LNHDA and CDR2 SQIVND (reference sequence). The DNA of the CDR3 is TGTGCCAGTAGTATTGTGACAGGGCAACGTGGCTACACCTTC. It specifies CASSIVTGQRGYTF.

This rearrangement joins TRBV30 to TRBJ1-2, with D possibly being TRBD1 (6 bases). V gave up 3 bases and J gave up 7 bases, with 15 bases separating them. Per the germline V gene, CDR1 is GTSNPN and CDR2 is SVGIG (reference sequence). CDR3 length: 13 amino acids. The DNA for the CDR3 is TGTGCCTGGAGGGGAACAGGGTATGGTGGCTACACCTTC. Translation gives CAWRGTGYGGYTF.

V gene TRBV2 combines with J gene TRBJ1-2, with D possibly being TRBD1 (6 bases). Between the trimmed V and J ends, which lost 4 bases and 4 bases, there was a span of 16 bases. CDR1 is SNHLY, CDR2 FYNNEI, per germline. The CDR3 has 15 residues. This CDR3 is CASSATLQGIYGYTF. CDR3 bases: TGTGCCAGCAGTGCGACTCTACAGGGCATCTATGGCTACACCTTC.

In this sample, this clone turned up a few times. The chain combines TRBV25-1 with TRBJ2-6; D is uncertain. The ends were cut back, 3 bases at V and 4 bases at J, with 13 bases in the middle. The CDR3 consists of 16 residues. CDR1 and CDR2 (germline): MGHDK, SYGVNS. The CDR3 region is CASSERVTWGANVLTF. The CDR3 DNA reads TGTGCCAGCAGTGAGCGAGTCACGTGGGGGGCCAACGTCCTGACTTTC.

The chain combines TRBV5-5 with TRBJ2-7; TRBD2 is a possible D gene (6 bases). Germline V gives CDR1 SGHKS, CDR2 YYEKEE (reference sequence). Trimming took off 4 bases at V and 6 bases at J, with 11 bases between the two ends. This CDR3 has 12 residues. The CDR3 sequence: CASSTEGGEQYF. CDR3 in DNA: TGTGCCAGCAGCACGGAGGGCGGCGAGCAGTACTTC.

The CDR3 reads CAGYSNEKLFF. CDR3 coding DNA: TGTGCCGGCTACAGCAATGAAAAACTGTTTTTT. This rearrangement joins TRBV30 to TRBJ1-4, with unresolved D. Trimming pared 8 bases from V and 5 bases from J, leaving 9 bases between. CDR1 GTSNPN and CDR2 SVGIG come from the germline V gene (reference sequence). This CDR3 has 11 residues. The full variable domain, with the rest looked up from reference TRBV30 and TRBJ1-4, is SQTIHQWPATLVQPVGSPLSLECTVEGTSNPNLYWYRQAAGRGLQLLFYSVGIGQISSEVPQNLSASRPQDRQFILSSKKLLLSDSGFYLCAGYSNEKLFFGSGTQLSVL.

V gene TRBV23-1 combines with J gene TRBJ1-1; D call uncertain. TRBV23-1 is filed as an ORF, its function uncertain. Trimming took 0 bases from V and 8 from J, leaving 10 bases between them. The CDR3 length is 13 residues. The CDR3 is CASSQSETAEAFF. Written as DNA, the CDR3 is TGCGCCAGCAGTCAATCGGAGACTGCGGAAGCTTTCTTT.

The rearrangement links TRBV6-2 or TRBV6-3 to TRBJ1-2, with unresolved D. This CDR3 contains 12 residues. The ends were cut back, 2 bases at V and 8 bases at J, with 9 bases in the middle. Germline V lookup: CDR1 MNHEY, CDR2 SVGEGT. This chain's CDR3 is CASSYREHGYTF. CDR3 sequence (DNA): TGTGCCAGCAGTTACCGGGAACACGGCTACACCTTC.

This chain joins TRBV29-1 and TRBJ1-4; D is ambiguous. V was clipped by 4 bases and J by 3 bases, with 6 bases between them. CDR1 is SQVTM and CDR2 is ANQGSEA in the germline V gene. CDR3 length equals 12 residues. The DNA of the CDR3 is TGCAGCGTTGGTCAATCTAATGAAAAACTGTTTTTT. Translating gives CSVGQSNEKLFF.

Of note for this clone: A read error may produce the germline difference seen at one junction end. This rearrangement joins TRBV20-1 to TRBJ2-7; tentative D call: TRBD1 (5 bases). The CDR3 is 11 residues long. The germline gives CDR1 DFQATT, CDR2 SNEGSKA (reference sequence). This CDR3 is CSARDSYEQYF. The CDR3 DNA reads as TGCAGTGCGAGAGACAGCTACGAGCAGTACTTC.

The chain carries TRBV19 and TRBJ1-1, with D tentatively TRBD1 (5 bases). V lost 3 bases and J 0 bases, leaving 14 bases between the germline ends. Germline CDR1 is LNHDA and CDR2 is SQIVND (reference sequence). This CDR3 is built from 16 residues. CDR3 DNA sequence: TGTGCCAGTAGTATTTACCCAGGGTATATGAACACTGAAGCTTTCTTT. Amino acids: CASSIYPGYMNTEAFF.